This entry is about one T cell receptor beta chain. Its specificity is not known. This specimen belongs to a study of T cell repertoires in cytomegalovirus infection. Overall study context: The public TCR beta signatures pointed to both CMV infection and matching HLA type. General study results and limits: Cumulative public TCR beta family frequency identified carriers of CMV plus the relevant HLA. In two of eight donors, the top clonotype was HLA-C-restricted CMV-specific.

J gave up 6 bases and V 3 bases, and 11 bases lay outside the gene matches. From germline, CDR1 is SGHVS and CDR2 FQNEAQ. The CDR3 covers 16 residues. TCRdb independently ran MiXCR on the reads; one entry per CDR3 protein. The sample has 55,000 to 70,000 distinct CDR3 sequences, 25% to 40% seen once; the top ten hold nearly 70%. This TCR was recovered from a human donor in good health (CMV status not recorded). Some clones in this sample may be carry-over from other donors' samples. The rearrangement links TRBV7-8 to TRBJ1-1, with 9 bases identical to TRBD1. The sample consisted of PBMCs, sequenced either directly or after in vitro stimulation (not recorded which). The DNA for the CDR3 is TGTGCCAGCAGCTTTAGACGGGGACAGGGATCTTCTGAAGCTTTCTTT. This encodes CASSFRRGQGSSEAFF.